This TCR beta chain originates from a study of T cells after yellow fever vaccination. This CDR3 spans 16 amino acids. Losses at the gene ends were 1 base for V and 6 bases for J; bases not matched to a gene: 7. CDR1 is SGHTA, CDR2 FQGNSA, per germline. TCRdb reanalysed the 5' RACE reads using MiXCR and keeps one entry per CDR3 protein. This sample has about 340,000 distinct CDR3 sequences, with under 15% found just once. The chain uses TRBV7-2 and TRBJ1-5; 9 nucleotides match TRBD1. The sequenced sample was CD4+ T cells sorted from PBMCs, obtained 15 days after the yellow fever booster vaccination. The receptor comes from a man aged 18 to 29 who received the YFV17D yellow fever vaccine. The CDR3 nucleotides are TGTGCCAGCAGCTTAGGGCACAGGGGGCTAGGTCAGCCCCAGCATTTT. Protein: CASSLGHRGLGQPQHF.